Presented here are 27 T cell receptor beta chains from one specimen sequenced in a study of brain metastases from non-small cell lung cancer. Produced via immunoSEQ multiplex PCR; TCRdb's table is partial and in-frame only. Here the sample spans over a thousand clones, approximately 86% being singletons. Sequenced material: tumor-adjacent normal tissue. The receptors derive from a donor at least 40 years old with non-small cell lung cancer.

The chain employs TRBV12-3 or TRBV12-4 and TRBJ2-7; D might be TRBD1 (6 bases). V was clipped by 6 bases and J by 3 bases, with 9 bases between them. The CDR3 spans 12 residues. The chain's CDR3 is CASSMDSYEQYF. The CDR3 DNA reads TGTGCCAGCAGCATGGACAGCTACGAGCAGTACTTC.

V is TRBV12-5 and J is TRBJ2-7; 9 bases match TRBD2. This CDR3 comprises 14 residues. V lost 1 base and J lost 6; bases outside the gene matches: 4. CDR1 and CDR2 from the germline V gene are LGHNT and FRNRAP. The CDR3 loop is CASGLEGLASEQYF. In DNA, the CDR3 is TGTGCTAGTGGTTTGGAGGGACTAGCTAGCGAGCAGTACTTC. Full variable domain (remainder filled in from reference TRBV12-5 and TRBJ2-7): DARVTQTPRHKVTEMGQEVTMRCQPILGHNTVFWYRQTMMQGLELLAYFRNRAPLDDSGMPKDRFSAEMPDATLATLKIQPSEPRDSAVYFCASGLEGLASEQYFGPGTRLTVT.

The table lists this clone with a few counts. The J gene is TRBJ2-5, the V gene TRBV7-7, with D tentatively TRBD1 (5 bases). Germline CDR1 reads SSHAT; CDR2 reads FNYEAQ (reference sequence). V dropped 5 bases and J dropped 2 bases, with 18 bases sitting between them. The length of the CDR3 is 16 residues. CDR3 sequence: CASSQGRLIQQETQYF. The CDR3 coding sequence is TGTGCCAGCAGCCAGGGCCGATTAATACAACAAGAGACCCAGTACTTC.

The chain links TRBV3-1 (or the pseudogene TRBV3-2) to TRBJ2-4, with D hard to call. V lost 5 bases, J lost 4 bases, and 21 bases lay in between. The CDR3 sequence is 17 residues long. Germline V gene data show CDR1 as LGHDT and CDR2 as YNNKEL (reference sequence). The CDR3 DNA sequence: TGTGCCAGCAGCGCGGAACTCCCATTGCAAAGAAAAAACATTCAGTACTTC. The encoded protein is CASSAELPLQRKNIQYF.

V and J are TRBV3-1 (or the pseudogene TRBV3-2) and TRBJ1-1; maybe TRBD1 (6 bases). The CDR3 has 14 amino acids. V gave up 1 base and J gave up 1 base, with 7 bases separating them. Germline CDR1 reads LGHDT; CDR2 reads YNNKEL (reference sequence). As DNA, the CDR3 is TGTGCCAGCAGCCAAGTCAGGGGGAACACTGAAGCTTTCTTT. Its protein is CASSQVRGNTEAFF.

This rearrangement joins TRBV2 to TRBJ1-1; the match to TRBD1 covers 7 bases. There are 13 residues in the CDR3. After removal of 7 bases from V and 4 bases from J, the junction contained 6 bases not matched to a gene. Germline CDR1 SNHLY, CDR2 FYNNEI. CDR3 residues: CASNEGTVTEAFF. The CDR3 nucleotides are TGTGCCAGCAACGAGGGGACAGTCACTGAAGCTTTCTTT.

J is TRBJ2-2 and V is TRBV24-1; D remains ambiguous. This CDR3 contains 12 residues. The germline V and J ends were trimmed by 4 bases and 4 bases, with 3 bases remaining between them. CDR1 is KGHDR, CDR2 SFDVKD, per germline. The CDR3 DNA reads TGTGCCACCAGTGACTTCACCGGGGAGCTGTTTTTT. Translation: CATSDFTGELFF.

CDR3 loop: CASSQDLSYEQYF. The CDR3 DNA follows: TGTGCCAGCAGCCAAGACTTGTCCTACGAGCAGTACTTC. The rearrangement joins TRBV4-2 to TRBJ2-7, with D unresolved. CDR3 length: 13 amino acids. The germline gives CDR1 LGHNA, CDR2 YNFKEQ. The V end was cut by 0 bases, the J end by 1 base, with 4 bases between.

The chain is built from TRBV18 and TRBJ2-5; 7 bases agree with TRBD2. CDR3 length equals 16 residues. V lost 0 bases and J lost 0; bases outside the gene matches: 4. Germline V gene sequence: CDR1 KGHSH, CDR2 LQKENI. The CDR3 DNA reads TGTGCCAGCTCACCACCCTCGGGGGGTTACCAAGAGACCCAGTACTTC. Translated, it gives CASSPPSGGYQETQYF.

CDR3 sequence: CAWSVAGNNEQFF. CDR3 nucleotide sequence: TGTGCCTGGAGTGTCGCAGGGAACAATGAGCAGTTCTTC. The V gene is TRBV30, the J gene TRBJ2-1; possible D gene TRBD1, 5 bases. The germline V gene has CDR1 GTSNPN and CDR2 SVGIG (reference sequence). The V and J ends lost 0 bases and 5 bases respectively, with 8 bases between them. This CDR3 region has 13 residues.

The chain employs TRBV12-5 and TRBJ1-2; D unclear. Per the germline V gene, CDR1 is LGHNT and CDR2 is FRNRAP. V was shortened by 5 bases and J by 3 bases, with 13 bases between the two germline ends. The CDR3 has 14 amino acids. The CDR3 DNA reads TGTGCTAGTGGTGGACGAGCGAGGGACTATGGCTACACCTTC. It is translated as CASGGRARDYGYTF.

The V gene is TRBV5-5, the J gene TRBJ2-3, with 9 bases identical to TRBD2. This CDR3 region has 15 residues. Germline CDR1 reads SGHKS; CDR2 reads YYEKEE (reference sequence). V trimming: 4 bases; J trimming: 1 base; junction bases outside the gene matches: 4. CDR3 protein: CASSIRTSGTDTQYF. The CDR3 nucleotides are TGTGCCAGCAGCATTAGGACTAGCGGCACAGATACGCAGTATTTT. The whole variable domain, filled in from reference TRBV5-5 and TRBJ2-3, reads DAGVTQSPTHLIKTRGQQVTLRCSPISGHKSVSWYQQVLGQGPQFIFQYYEKEERGRGNFPDRFSARQFPNYSSELNVNALLLGDSALYLCASSIRTSGTDTQYFGPGTRLTVL.

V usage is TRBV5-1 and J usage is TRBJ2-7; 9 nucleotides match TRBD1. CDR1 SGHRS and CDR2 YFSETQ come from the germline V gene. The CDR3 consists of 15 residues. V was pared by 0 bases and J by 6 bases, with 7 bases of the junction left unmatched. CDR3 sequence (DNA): TGCGCCAGCAGCTTGGCAGGTGACAGGGGGGGCGAGCAGTACTTC. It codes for CASSLAGDRGGEQYF.

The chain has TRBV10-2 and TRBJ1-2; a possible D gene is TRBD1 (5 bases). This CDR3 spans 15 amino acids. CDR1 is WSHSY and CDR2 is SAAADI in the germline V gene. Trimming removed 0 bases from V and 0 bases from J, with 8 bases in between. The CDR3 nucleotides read TGCGCCAGCAGTGAGTCTAGGGACGCTAACTATGGCTACACCTTC. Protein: CASSESRDANYGYTF.

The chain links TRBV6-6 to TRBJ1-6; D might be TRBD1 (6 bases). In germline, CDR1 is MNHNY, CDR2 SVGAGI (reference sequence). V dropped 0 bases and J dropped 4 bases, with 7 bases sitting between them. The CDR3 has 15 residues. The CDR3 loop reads CASSYSGQYNSPLHF. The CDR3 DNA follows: TGTGCCAGCAGTTACTCGGGACAATATAATTCACCCCTCCACTTT.

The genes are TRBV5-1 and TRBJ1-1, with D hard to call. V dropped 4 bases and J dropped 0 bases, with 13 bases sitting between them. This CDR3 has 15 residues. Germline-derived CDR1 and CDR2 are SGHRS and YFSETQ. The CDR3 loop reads CASSQTPGLNTEAFF. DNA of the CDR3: TGCGCCAGCAGCCAGACACCCGGGCTGAACACTGAAGCTTTCTTT.

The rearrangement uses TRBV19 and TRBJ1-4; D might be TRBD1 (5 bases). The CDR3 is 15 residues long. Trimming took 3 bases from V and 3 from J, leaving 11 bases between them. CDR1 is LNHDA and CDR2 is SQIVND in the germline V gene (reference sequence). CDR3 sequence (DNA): TGTGCCAGTAGTATCGGGGCTCACGCTAATGAAAAACTGTTTTTT. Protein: CASSIGAHANEKLFF.

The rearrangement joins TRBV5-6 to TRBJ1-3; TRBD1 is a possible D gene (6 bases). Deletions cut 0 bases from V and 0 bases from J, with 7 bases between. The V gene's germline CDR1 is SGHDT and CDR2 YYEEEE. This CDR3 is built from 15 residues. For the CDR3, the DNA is TGTGCCAGCAGCTTGGGACAGGACTCTGGAAACACCATATATTTT. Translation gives CASSLGQDSGNTIYF. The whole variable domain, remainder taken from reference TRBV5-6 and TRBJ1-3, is DAGVTQSPTHLIKTRGQQVTLRCSPKSGHDTVSWYQQALGQGPQFIFQYYEEEERQRGNFPDRFSGHQFPNYSSELNVNALLLGDSALYLCASSLGQDSGNTIYFGEGSWLTVV.

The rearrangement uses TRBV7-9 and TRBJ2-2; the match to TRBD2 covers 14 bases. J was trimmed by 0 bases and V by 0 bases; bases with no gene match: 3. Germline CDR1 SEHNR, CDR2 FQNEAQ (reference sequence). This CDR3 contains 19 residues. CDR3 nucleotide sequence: TGTGCCAGCAGCTTAGCGGGACTAGCGGGAGTCCCGAACACCGGGGAGCTGTTTTTT. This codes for CASSLAGLAGVPNTGELFF.

CDR3 loop: CAISDSYEQYV. The CDR3 DNA reads as TGTGCCATCAGTGACTCCTACGAGCAGTACGTC. The chain employs TRBV10-3 and TRBJ2-7, with D hard to call. The CDR3 extends over 11 amino acids. V lost 3 bases and J lost 0, with 0 bases in between. Germline V lookup: CDR1 ENHRY, CDR2 SYGVKD.

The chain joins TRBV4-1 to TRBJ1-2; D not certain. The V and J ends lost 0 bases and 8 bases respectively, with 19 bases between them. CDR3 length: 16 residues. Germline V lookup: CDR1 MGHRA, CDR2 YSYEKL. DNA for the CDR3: TGCGCCAGCAGCCAAGATAAAGACTATCGAGGATGGGGCTACACCTTC. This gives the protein CASSQDKDYRGWGYTF.

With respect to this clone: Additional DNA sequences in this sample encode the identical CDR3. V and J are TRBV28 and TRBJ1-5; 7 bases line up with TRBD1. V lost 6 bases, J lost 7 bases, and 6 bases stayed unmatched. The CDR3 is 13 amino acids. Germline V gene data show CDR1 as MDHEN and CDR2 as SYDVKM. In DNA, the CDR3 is TGTGCCAGCAGGGAGGGGGCGGGGCAGCCCCAGCATTTT. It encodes CASREGAGQPQHF.

CDR3 in amino acids: CASSLAPQGTNEKLFF. CDR3 coding DNA: TGCGCCAGCAGCTTGGCCCCACAGGGTACTAATGAAAAACTGTTTTTT. The chain is built from TRBV5-1 and TRBJ1-4; a weak D match, TRBD1 (6 bases). Germline V gene sequence: CDR1 SGHRS, CDR2 YFSETQ. Between the trimmed V and J ends, which lost 0 bases and 2 bases, there was a span of 11 bases. The CDR3 is 16 amino acids.

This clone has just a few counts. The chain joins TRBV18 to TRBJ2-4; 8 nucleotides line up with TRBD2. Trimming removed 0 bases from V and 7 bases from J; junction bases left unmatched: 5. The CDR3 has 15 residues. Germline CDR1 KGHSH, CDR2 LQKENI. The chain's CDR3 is CASSPPEAGANIQYF. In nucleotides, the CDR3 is TGTGCCAGCTCACCACCGGAAGCGGGAGCGAACATTCAGTACTTC.

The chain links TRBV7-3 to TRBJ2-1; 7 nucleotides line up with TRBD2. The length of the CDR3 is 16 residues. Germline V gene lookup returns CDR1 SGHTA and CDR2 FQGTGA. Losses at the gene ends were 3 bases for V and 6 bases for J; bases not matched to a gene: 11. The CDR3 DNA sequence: TGTGCCAGCAGCTTCGCCCTGGGGGAGGGTAGCAATGAGCAGTTCTTC. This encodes CASSFALGEGSNEQFF.

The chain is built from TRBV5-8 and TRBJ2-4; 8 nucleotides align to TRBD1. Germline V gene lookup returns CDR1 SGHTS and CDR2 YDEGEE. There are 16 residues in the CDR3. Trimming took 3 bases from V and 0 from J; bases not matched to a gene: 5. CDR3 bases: TGTGCCAGCAGCTCTCGACAGGGGCTAGCCAAAAACATTCAGTACTTC. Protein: CASSSRQGLAKNIQYF.

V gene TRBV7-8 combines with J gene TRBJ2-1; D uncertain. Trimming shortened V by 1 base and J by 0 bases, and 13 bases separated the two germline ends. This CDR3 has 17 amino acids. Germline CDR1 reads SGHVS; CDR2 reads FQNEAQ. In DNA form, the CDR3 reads TGTGCCAGCAGCTTAGGCTTTTCGCCACTCTCCTACAATGAGCAGTTCTTC. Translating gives CASSLGFSPLSYNEQFF.